One and the same sample provided the 6 T cell receptor beta chains below, sequenced in a study of blood T cell repertoires in COVID-19. Profiled with immunoSEQ multiplex PCR; TCRdb holds only in-frame clones, not every one. The sample carries about 190,000 clones, about 81% recorded once. Sample: peripheral blood. The receptor set was obtained from a woman older than 75 with COVID-19, enrolled during active disease.

The chain links TRBV27 to TRBJ1-2; possibly TRBD1 for D (5 bases). Germline values: CDR1 MNHEY, CDR2 SMNVEV (reference sequence). V was shortened by 3 bases and J by 8 bases, with 16 bases between the two germline ends. The CDR3 has 14 amino acids. CDR3 nucleotide sequence: TGTGCCAGCAGTTTGAAACCCGCGGGGGGGGGCTACACCTTC. Translated, it gives CASSLKPAGGGYTF.

This clone occurred once. The chain employs TRBV28 and TRBJ2-7, with 8 bases that match TRBD1. Germline V gene lookup returns CDR1 MDHEN and CDR2 SYDVKM. The CDR3 has 15 amino acids. J gave up 0 bases and V 5 bases, and 6 bases lay outside the gene matches. The CDR3 DNA reads as TGTGCCAGCAGTGTTACGGGACAGGACTCCTACGAGCAGTACTTC. Its protein is CASSVTGQDSYEQYF.

This clone was seen just once. This chain joins TRBV5-1 and TRBJ1-1; no firm D call. V was cut by 4 bases and J by 2 bases, with 9 bases left in between. CDR3 length: 13 residues. Germline CDR1 is SGHRS and CDR2 is YFSETQ. CDR3 coding DNA: TGCGCCAGCAGCGTCGACATAAACACTGAAGCTTTCTTT. It translates to CASSVDINTEAFF.

The chain joins TRBV18 to TRBJ1-5; 10 nucleotides agree with TRBD1. Germline lookup yields CDR1 KGHSH and CDR2 LQKENI. The CDR3 is 18 residues long. V was clipped by 3 bases and J by 7 bases; unmatched bases: 15. For the CDR3, the DNA is TGTGCCAGCTCACCCTTCCCCCTGACAGGGGGCGGAGGGCAGCCCCAGCATTTT. Protein product: CASSPFPLTGGGGQPQHF.

The chain links TRBV3-1 (or the pseudogene TRBV3-2) to TRBJ2-2, with 8 nucleotides matching TRBD2. In germline, CDR1 is LGHDT, CDR2 YNNKEL (reference sequence). V shed 1 base, J shed 5 bases, and the junction held 15 bases outside the gene matches. CDR3 size: 19 residues. The CDR3 sequence: CASSQGDSGNWLGTGELFF. The CDR3 nucleotides read TGTGCCAGCAGCCAAGGTGATAGCGGGAACTGGTTAGGGACCGGGGAGCTGTTTTTT.

This clone was detected ten times or more. The rearrangement uses TRBV28 and TRBJ1-2; a weak D match, TRBD1 (5 bases). V shed 4 bases and J shed 0 bases, with 15 bases lying between them. The germline CDR1 and CDR2 sequences are MDHEN and SYDVKM. This CDR3 has 16 residues. In DNA, the CDR3 is TGTGCCAGCAGTTCCCCATGGGGGGAGGCTAACTATGGCTACACCTTC. Protein: CASSSPWGEANYGYTF.